This T cell receptor (beta chain) was obtained from a study of CD8 T cells in ankylosing spondylitis. Findings and caveats of the study: Among TCR beta sequences, a motif of several highly homologous variants appeared characteristic of ankylosing spondylitis blood.

One entry per CDR3 protein, called by TCRdb with MiXCR from the 5' RACE reads. The sample includes approximately 540,000 distinct CDR3 sequences, roughly 13% of them seen just once. This clonotype showed up just a few times. Its matching antigen is unknown. V was shortened by 4 bases and J by 15 bases, with 16 bases between the two germline ends. Per germline, CDR1 MNHEY and CDR2 SMNVEV (reference sequence). There are 12 residues in the CDR3. V is TRBV27 and J is TRBJ2-1; D possibly corresponds to TRBD1 (6 bases). This receptor was obtained from a male donor with ankylosing spondylitis. Sequencing was performed on blood, either unsorted or a sorted T cell fraction (not recorded which). The CDR3 protein is CASSYSGDTWFF. The CDR3 coding sequence is TGTGCCAGCAGTTACTCAGGGGACACGTGGTTCTTC.